This T cell receptor beta chain was identified in a study of cytomegalovirus exposure and HLA in healthy donors. Overall study findings and caveats: Altogether, about 160 TCR beta chains were recorded as cytomegalovirus-associated. CMV antigen specificity was confirmed in vitro for a few CMV-associated chains. Cytomegalovirus status, reportedly, was diagnosed with high specificity and sensitivity by the classifier. Subsequent analysis revealed that first-cohort TCR clusters tended to co-occur in the 100 to 150 validation repertoires.

The germline gives CDR1 SGDLS, CDR2 YYNGEE. Trimming cost V 0 bases and J 5 bases; bases outside gene matches: 2. The CDR3 is made up of 16 amino acids. The data were produced by immunoSEQ multiplex PCR, yet TCRdb's version contains in-frame clones alone and is incomplete. Seen here are roughly 130,000 clones, 85% to 90% observed once, and the top ten hold 1.2% to 1.5%. With regard to this clone: Its antigen is as yet unknown.

The V gene is TRBV9, the J gene TRBJ2-1; TRBD2 agrees at 13 bases. The TCR originated in a man in his thirties or forties in good health and CMV-seronegative. Input material: PBMCs. CDR3 nucleotides: TGTGCCAGCAGCGTAGTGGGGACTAGCGGGAACAATGAGCAGTTCTTC. It specifies CASSVVGTSGNNEQFF.